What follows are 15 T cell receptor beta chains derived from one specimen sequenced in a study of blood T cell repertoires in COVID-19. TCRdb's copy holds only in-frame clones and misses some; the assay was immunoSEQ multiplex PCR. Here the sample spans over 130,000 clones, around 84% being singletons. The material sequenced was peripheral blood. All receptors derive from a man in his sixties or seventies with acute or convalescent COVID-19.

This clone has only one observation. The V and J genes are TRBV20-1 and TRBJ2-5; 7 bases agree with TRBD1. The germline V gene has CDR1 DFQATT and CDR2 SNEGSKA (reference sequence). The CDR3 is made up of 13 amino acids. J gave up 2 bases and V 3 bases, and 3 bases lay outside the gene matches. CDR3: CSASGTAQETQYF. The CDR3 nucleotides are TGCAGTGCTAGTGGGACAGCACAAGAGACCCAGTACTTC.

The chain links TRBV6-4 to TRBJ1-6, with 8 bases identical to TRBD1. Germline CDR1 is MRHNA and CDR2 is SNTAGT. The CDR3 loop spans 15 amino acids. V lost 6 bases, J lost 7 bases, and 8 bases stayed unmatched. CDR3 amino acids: CASRPTTGVNSPLHF. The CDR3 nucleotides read TGTGCCAGCAGACCCACGACAGGGGTCAATTCACCCCTCCACTTT.

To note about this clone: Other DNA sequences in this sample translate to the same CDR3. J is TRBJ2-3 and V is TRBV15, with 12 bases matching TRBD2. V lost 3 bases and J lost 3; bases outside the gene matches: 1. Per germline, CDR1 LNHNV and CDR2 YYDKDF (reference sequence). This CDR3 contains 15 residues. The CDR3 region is CATSRGTSGTDTQYF. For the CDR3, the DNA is TGTGCCACCAGCAGGGGGACTAGCGGGACAGATACGCAGTATTTT.

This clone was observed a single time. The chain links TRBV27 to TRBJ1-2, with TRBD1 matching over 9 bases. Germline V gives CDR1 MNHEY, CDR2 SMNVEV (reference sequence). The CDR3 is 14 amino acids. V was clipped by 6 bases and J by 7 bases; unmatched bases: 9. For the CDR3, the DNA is TGTGCCAGCAGAAACTGGGACAGGGAGAGTGGCTACACCTTC. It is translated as CASRNWDRESGYTF.

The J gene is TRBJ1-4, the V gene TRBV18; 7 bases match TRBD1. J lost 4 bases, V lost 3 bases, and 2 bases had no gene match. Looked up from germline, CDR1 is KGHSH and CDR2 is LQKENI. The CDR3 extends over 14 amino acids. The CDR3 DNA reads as TGTGCCAGCTCACCCGGACAGGTTAATGAAAAACTGTTTTTT. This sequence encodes CASSPGQVNEKLFF.

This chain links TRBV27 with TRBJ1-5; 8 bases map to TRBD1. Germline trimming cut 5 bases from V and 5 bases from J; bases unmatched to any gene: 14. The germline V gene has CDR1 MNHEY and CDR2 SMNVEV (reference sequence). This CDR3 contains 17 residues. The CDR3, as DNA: TGTGCCAGCAGTCTTATTTTCCAGGACAGGGTGGATCAGCCCCAGCATTTT. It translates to CASSLIFQDRVDQPQHF.

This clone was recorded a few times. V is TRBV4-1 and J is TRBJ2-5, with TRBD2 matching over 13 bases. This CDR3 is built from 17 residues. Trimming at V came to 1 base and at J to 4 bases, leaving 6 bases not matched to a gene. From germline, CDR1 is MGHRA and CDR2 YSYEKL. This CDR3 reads CASSQGLAGGRGETQYF. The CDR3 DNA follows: TGCGCCAGCAGCCAAGGACTAGCGGGGGGTCGAGGAGAGACCCAGTACTTC.

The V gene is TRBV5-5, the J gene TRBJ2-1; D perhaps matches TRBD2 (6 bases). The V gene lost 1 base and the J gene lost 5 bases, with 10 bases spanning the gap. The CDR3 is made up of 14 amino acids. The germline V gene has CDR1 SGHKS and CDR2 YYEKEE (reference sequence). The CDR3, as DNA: TGTGCCAGCAGCTTGTTAAGGACTAACAATGAGCAGTTCTTC. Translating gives CASSLLRTNNEQFF.

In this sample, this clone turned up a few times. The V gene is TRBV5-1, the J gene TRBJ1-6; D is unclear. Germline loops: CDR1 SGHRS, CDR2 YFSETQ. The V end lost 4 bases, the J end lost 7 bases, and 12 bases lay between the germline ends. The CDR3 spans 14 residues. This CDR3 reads CASSPDIGNSPLHF. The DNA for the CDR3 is TGCGCCAGCAGCCCGGATATCGGGAATTCACCCCTCCACTTT.

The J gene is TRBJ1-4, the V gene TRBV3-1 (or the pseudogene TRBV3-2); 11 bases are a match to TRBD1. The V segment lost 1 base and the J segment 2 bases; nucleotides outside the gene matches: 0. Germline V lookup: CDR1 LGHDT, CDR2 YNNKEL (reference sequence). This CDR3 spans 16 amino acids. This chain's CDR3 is CASSQGTGGTNEKLFF. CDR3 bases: TGTGCCAGCAGCCAAGGGACAGGGGGCACTAATGAAAAACTGTTTTTT.

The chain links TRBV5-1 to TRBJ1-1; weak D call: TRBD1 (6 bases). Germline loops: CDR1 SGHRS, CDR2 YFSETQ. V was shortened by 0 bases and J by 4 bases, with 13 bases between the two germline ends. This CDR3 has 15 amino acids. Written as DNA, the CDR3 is TGCGCCAGCAGCTTGGGTGGGGTACAGGGCACTGAAGCTTTCTTT. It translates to CASSLGGVQGTEAFF.

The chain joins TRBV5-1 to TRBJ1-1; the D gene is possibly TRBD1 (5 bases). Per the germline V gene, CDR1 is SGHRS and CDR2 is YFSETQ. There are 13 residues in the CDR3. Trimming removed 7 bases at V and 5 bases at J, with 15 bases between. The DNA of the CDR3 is TGCGCCAGCGGCCCGGGGGTTGAGACTGAAGCTTTCTTT. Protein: CASGPGVETEAFF.

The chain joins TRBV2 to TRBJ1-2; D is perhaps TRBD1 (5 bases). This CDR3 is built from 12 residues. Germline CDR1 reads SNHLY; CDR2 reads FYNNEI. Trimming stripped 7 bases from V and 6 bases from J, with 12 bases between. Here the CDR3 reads CASNKGRDGYTF. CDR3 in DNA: TGTGCCAGCAATAAGGGGCGCGATGGCTACACCTTC. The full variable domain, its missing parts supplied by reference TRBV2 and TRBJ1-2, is EPEVTQTPSHQVTQMGQEVILRCVPISNHLYFYWYRQILGQKVEFLVSFYNNEISEKSEIFDDQFSVERPDGSNFTLKIRSTKLEDSAMYFCASNKGRDGYTFGSGTRLTVV.

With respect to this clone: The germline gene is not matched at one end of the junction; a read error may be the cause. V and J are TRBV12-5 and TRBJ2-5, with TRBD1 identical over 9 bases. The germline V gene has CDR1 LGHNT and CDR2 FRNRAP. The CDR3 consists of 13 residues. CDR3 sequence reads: CASGFPGQGGTNF. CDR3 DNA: TGTGCTAGTGGTTTCCCGGGACAGGGAGGGACGAACTTC.

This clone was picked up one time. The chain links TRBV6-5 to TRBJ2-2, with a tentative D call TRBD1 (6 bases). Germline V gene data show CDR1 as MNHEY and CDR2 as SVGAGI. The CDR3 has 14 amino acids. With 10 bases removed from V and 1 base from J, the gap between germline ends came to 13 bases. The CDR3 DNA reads TGTGCCACCGAGACGGGACAGAACACCGGGGAGCTGTTTTTT. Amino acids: CATETGQNTGELFF.